Each of the 8 T cell receptor beta chains below was sequenced from the same sample in a study of blood T cell repertoires in COVID-19 (dated by TCRdb to about 2020). The library was prepared using the immunoSEQ multiplex PCR assay. The immuneACCESS repertoire file appears here via TCRdb, limited to in-frame rearrangements. These files lack a portion of the clones; in checked studies, under half of the deficit traces to unresolved V genes, and the cause of the others is not known. In all, the sample holds about 250,000 clones, and approximately 91% of those were seen once. Of the sample, around 0.8% is held by the ten largest clones. The specimen sequenced was peripheral blood. The source of these receptors is a woman younger than 45 with acute or convalescent COVID-19.

This chain joins TRBV5-6 and TRBJ2-3, with D possibly being TRBD1 (8 bases). Trimming took off 2 bases at V and 1 base at J, with 14 bases between the two ends. The V gene's germline CDR1 is SGHDT and CDR2 YYEEEE. This CDR3 spans 16 amino acids. The CDR3 DNA reads TGTGCCAGCAGCTTCCACAGGGGGAGGGGCACAGATACGCAGTATTTT. Its translation: CASSFHRGRGTDTQYF.

The J gene is TRBJ2-7, the V gene TRBV27; 8 nucleotides line up with TRBD1. This CDR3 has 15 amino acids. The germline V gene encodes CDR1 MNHEY and CDR2 SMNVEV (reference sequence). V lost 0 bases and J lost 2; bases outside the gene matches: 3. In DNA form, the CDR3 reads TGTGCCAGCAGTTTATCCGGGACAGGTACCTACGAGCAGTACTTC. Encoded protein: CASSLSGTGTYEQYF.

The genes are TRBV2 and TRBJ1-2; D call uncertain. The CDR3 spans 14 residues. Trimming shortened V by 10 bases and J by 3 bases, and 18 bases separated the two germline ends. The V gene's germline CDR1 is SNHLY and CDR2 FYNNEI. The CDR3 spells CATSPPRRDYGYTF. CDR3 in DNA: TGTGCCACCTCACCCCCAAGGCGGGACTATGGCTACACCTTC.

The chain combines TRBV29-1 with TRBJ2-1; 7 bases match TRBD1. After removal of 4 bases from V and 9 bases from J, the junction contained 9 bases not matched to a gene. The CDR3 sequence is 13 residues long. Germline V gene lookup returns CDR1 SQVTM and CDR2 ANQGSEA. The CDR3 bases are TGCAGCGTTGTCGGACAGGTCCTAGGTGAGCAGTTCTTC. Protein sequence: CSVVGQVLGEQFF.

This clone was picked up a small number of times. The chain carries TRBV12-5 and TRBJ1-1; D is unresolved. CDR3 length equals 13 residues. V shed 6 bases and J shed 1 base, with 9 bases lying between them. Per germline, CDR1 LGHNT and CDR2 FRNRAP. CDR3 amino acids: CASGTDTNTEAFF. DNA for the CDR3: TGTGCTAGTGGAACTGACACGAACACTGAAGCTTTCTTT.

This clone is a singleton in its sample. The chain combines TRBV24-1 with TRBJ1-5; 9 nucleotides agree with TRBD1. Germline V gene data show CDR1 as KGHDR and CDR2 as SFDVKD. With V trimmed by 9 bases and J by 3 bases, 5 bases remained unmatched. The CDR3 sequence is 14 residues long. The CDR3 reads CATGGTGNNQPQHF. The CDR3, as DNA: TGTGCCACCGGGGGGACAGGGAACAATCAGCCCCAGCATTTT.

This chain links TRBV2 with TRBJ1-2; D is unresolved. Per the germline V gene, CDR1 is SNHLY and CDR2 is FYNNEI. V lost 10 bases, J lost 2 bases, and 11 bases lay in between. This CDR3 is 12 amino acids long. In DNA, the CDR3 is TGTGCCACCTTAACAGAAAACTATGGCTACACCTTC. This encodes CATLTENYGYTF.

The V gene is TRBV29-1, the J gene TRBJ2-5; 10 bases align to TRBD2. The CDR3 extends over 14 amino acids. Germline V CDR1 and CDR2: SQVTM, ANQGSEA. Trimming removed 3 bases from V and 5 bases from J; junction bases left unmatched: 6. The CDR3 here is CSVDQAGGRETQYF. As DNA, the CDR3 is TGCAGCGTTGATCAAGCGGGAGGGCGGGAGACCCAGTACTTC.